There are many counts of the clone carrying this TCR beta chain. Its antigen is as yet unknown. The read ends 3 residues shy of where the CDR3 ends; the end is completed using the germline J gene. The CDR3 totals 11 residues. Deletions cut 8 bases from V and 2 bases from J, with 6 bases between. Germline V gene data show CDR1 as WSHSY and CDR2 as SAAADI. These data originate in a study of T cell clonality in common variable immunodeficiency. Study findings and constraints: Reportedly, TCR beta sequences from common variable immunodeficiency showed fewer deletions and N-nucleotide insertions. CVID patient heterogeneity limited repertoire-clinical complication correlations.

Here immunoSEQ multiplex PCR was the method, and the copy in TCRdb shows in-frame clones only, minus some. Found here are 40,000 to 45,000 clones, no singletons; the ten largest cover under 11%. Heparinized whole blood, roughly 5 to 8.5 ml, came from each donor. This rearrangement joins TRBV10-2 to TRBJ1-2; perhaps TRBD1 as D (6 bases). Material: peripheral blood mononuclear cells. The origin of this receptor is a person between 18 and 75 years old in good health. CDR3 bases read: TGCGCCAGCGGACAGAACTATGGC. Its protein product is CASGQNYG. The CDR3 in its entirety is CASGQNYGYTF.